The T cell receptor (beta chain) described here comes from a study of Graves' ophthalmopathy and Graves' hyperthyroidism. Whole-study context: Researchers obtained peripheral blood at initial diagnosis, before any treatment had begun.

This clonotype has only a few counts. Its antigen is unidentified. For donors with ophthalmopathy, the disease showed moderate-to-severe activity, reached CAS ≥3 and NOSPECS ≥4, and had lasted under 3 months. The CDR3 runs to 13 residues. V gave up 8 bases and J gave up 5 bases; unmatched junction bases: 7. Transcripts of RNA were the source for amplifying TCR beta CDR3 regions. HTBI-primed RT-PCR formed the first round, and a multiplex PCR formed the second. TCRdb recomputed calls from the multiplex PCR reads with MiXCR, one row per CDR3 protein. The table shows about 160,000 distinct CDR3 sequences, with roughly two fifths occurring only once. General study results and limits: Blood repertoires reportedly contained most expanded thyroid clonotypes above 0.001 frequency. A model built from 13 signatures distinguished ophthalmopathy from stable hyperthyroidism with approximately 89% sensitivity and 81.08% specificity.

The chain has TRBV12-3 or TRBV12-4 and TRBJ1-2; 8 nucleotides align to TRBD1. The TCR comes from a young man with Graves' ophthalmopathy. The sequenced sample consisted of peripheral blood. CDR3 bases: TGTGCCAGCTTCCCTGGACAGGGATATGGCTACACCTTC. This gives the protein CASFPGQGYGYTF.